This T cell receptor (beta chain) was captured in a study of blood T cells in healthy people across ages. Study summary: Per two T cells, about one barcoded beta molecule was captured through template switching. General study findings and limits: Changes seen in expanded clonotypes were possibly confounded by donor CMV status left unknown. In older individuals, TCR beta diversity per million T cells was lower, falling roughly linearly with age. Naive CD4+ cells and diversity were both higher in long-lived donors than in aged donors.

Together with a sample-barcoded 5' primer, a J-beta primer mix was included in a second PCR lasting about 7 to 11 cycles. TCRdb re-analysed the 5' RACE reads in MiXCR, keeping a single row per CDR3 protein. The sample yields about 1,400,000 distinct CDR3 sequences, approximately 38% seen once. The V and J ends lost 0 bases and 0 bases, in that order; junction bases with no gene match: 4. Germline CDR1 is SGDLS and CDR2 is YYNGEE. This CDR3 spans 17 amino acids. A word on this clonotype: Antigen: not known.

This clonotype was obtained from a woman under 30 in good health. The chain is built from TRBV9 and TRBJ1-3; 9 positions agree with TRBD1. Sequences were obtained from blood. The CDR3 DNA reads as TGTGCCAGCAGCGTAGACAGGGGGCCTTCCTCTGGAAACACCATATATTTT. Its translation is CASSVDRGPSSGNTIYF.